This T cell receptor beta chain stems from a study of low-dose radiotherapy and immunotherapy resistance in tumors. Across the whole study: It was 1 Gy per fraction every two weeks that Cohort 2 received, adding up to 13 Gy over 26 weeks. Intravenous cyclophosphamide at 200 mg/m2 preceded radiation and immunotherapy by one day, every two weeks.

The time point: after trial treatment. Sample treatment: LDRT plus nivolumab, ipilimumab, low-dose cyclophosphamide and aspirin (RACIN trial). First-strand cDNA relied on TRAV- and TRBV-specific primers spanning alpha and beta chains. Amplification, which lasted around 22 PCR cycles, used a constant-region primer and V-primer adapter to amplify TCRs. mRNA isolates were amplified via in vitro transcription. MiXCR, run by TCRdb on the reads, gives a single entry per CDR3 protein. The sample records approximately 100,000 distinct CDR3 sequences, less than 25% being singletons. The V and J ends lost 5 bases and 3 bases respectively, with 14 bases between them. The germline V gene encodes CDR1 SEHNR and CDR2 FQNEAQ (reference sequence). The CDR3 consists of 15 residues. This clonotype was recorded many times.

The starting material was PBMCs, obtained after low-dose radiotherapy plus immunotherapy. The rearrangement uses TRBV7-9 and TRBJ2-1, with D tentatively TRBD1 or TRBD2 (6 bases each). The source is a male donor with prostate cancer. CDR3 DNA: TGTGCCAGCAGCCTTTCGGGGGCCGGCTACAATGAGCAGTTCTTC. This codes for CASSLSGAGYNEQFF.